The 31 T cell receptor beta chains given below trace back to one sample, sequenced in a study of radiation and T cells in renal cell carcinoma. Noted time point: blood 4 weeks post-SBRT, at nephrectomy. Indicated treatment: 15 Gy SBRT to primary tumor, nephrectomy 4 weeks later. The data were produced by immunoSEQ multiplex PCR, yet TCRdb's version contains in-frame clones alone and is incomplete. Seen here are about 150,000 clones, about 88% observed once, and the top ten hold around a sixth. The material sequenced was blood, taken from a patient whose treatment included radiotherapy and nephrectomy. Source of these receptors: a woman aged 45-59 years with renal cell carcinoma.

This chain connects TRBV19 to TRBJ1-1; D possibly corresponds to TRBD1 (6 bases). The V end was cut by 1 base, the J end by 5 bases, with 11 bases between. Germline V gene sequence: CDR1 LNHDA, CDR2 SQIVND (reference sequence). There are 14 residues in the CDR3. The CDR3 loop is CASSIGRGTTEAFF. The CDR3 DNA follows: TGTGCCAGTAGTATAGGAAGGGGGACGACTGAAGCTTTCTTT.

In DNA, the CDR3 is TGCGCCAGCAGCTTGGCGGGACTAGCGGGAACCCAAGAGACCCAGTACTTC. Protein: CASSLAGLAGTQETQYF. The chain is built from TRBV5-1 and TRBJ2-5; 13 nucleotides agree with TRBD2. The length of the CDR3 is 17 residues. Per germline, CDR1 SGHRS and CDR2 YFSETQ. V lost 0 bases, J lost 1 base, and 3 bases stayed unmatched.

The chain joins TRBV7-9 to TRBJ2-7; D not resolved. The CDR3 loop spans 13 amino acids. Germline-derived CDR1 and CDR2 are SEHNR and FQNEAQ (reference sequence). V gave up 5 bases and J gave up 7 bases, with 15 bases separating them. The CDR3 bases are TGTGCCAGCAGCCCGAGCCCCACGTGGGAGCAGTACTTC. This gives the protein CASSPSPTWEQYF. The full variable domain, its missing parts supplied by reference TRBV7-9 and TRBJ2-7, is DTGVSQNPRHKITKRGQNVTFRCDPISEHNRLYWYRQTLGQGPEFLTYFQNEAQLEKSRLLSDRFSAERPKGSFSTLEIQRTEQGDSAMYLCASSPSPTWEQYFGPGTRLTVT.

The chain links TRBV18 to TRBJ1-2; possible D gene TRBD1, 5 bases. Germline V CDR1 and CDR2: KGHSH, LQKENI. The V end lost 4 bases, the J end lost 4 bases, and 16 bases lay between the germline ends. CDR3 length: 15 residues. The CDR3 DNA reads as TGTGCCAGCTCACTAAAAAAGACAGTCTTCTATGGCTACACCTTC. Translated, it gives CASSLKKTVFYGYTF.

The table lists this clone with a count of one. The rearrangement uses TRBV29-1 and TRBJ2-7; maybe TRBD2 (6 bases). This CDR3 is built from 11 residues. Per the germline V gene, CDR1 is SQVTM and CDR2 is ANQGSEA. Trimming stripped 7 bases from V and 4 bases from J, with 11 bases between. CDR3: CSAKDYYEQYF. The DNA of the CDR3 is TGCAGCGCTAAGGACTATTACGAGCAGTACTTC.

The rearrangement links TRBV5-6 to TRBJ2-2; D unclear. The CDR3 loop spans 17 amino acids. Germline V CDR1 and CDR2: SGHDT, YYEEEE. The ends were cut back, 0 bases at V and 2 bases at J, with 14 bases in the middle. The CDR3 loop reads CASSLAGWTGNTGELFF. The CDR3 DNA reads as TGTGCCAGCAGCTTGGCCGGCTGGACGGGCAACACCGGGGAGCTGTTTTTT. The variable domain in full, completed from reference TRBV5-6 and TRBJ2-2, reads DAGVTQSPTHLIKTRGQQVTLRCSPKSGHDTVSWYQQALGQGPQFIFQYYEEEERQRGNFPDRFSGHQFPNYSSELNVNALLLGDSALYLCASSLAGWTGNTGELFFGEGSRLTVL.

The rearrangement uses TRBV6-1 and TRBJ2-5; D gene uncertain. CDR1 MNHNS and CDR2 SASEGT come from the germline V gene. V lost 1 base and J lost 2, with 11 bases in between. The CDR3 runs 15 residues. The CDR3 region is CASSEGVGNQETQYF. The CDR3 DNA follows: TGTGCCAGCAGTGAAGGGGTGGGGAATCAAGAGACCCAGTACTTC.

This clone was detected once. V usage is TRBV6-1 and J usage is TRBJ2-3, with D unclear. Trimming left V 5 bases short and J 6 bases short, with 6 bases between. This CDR3 is built from 11 residues. The germline gives CDR1 MNHNS, CDR2 SASEGT. The CDR3 nucleotides are TGTGCCAGCAGTCGTTTGGATACGCAGTATTTT. This translates into CASSRLDTQYF.

This chain joins TRBV7-9 and TRBJ1-1; D remains unclear. The germline V gene encodes CDR1 SEHNR and CDR2 FQNEAQ (reference sequence). The V end lost 7 bases, the J end lost 0 bases, and 15 bases lay between the germline ends. The CDR3 consists of 15 residues. CDR3 in amino acids: CASNRAGGMNTEAFF. As DNA, the CDR3 is TGTGCCAGCAATAGGGCCGGTGGGATGAACACTGAAGCTTTCTTT.

Only a few counts were recorded for this clone. The CDR3 DNA reads as TGCGCCAGCAGCCAAGATCACTTCCCGACGGACACAGATACGCAGTATTTT. This gives the protein CASSQDHFPTDTDTQYF. The J gene is TRBJ2-3, the V gene TRBV4-1; D remains ambiguous. The ends were cut back, 0 bases at V and 2 bases at J, with 15 bases in the middle. The CDR3 loop spans 17 amino acids. Germline V gene data show CDR1 as MGHRA and CDR2 as YSYEKL.

The chain recombines TRBV29-1 with TRBJ1-1, with D possibly TRBD1 on 5 matching bases. The CDR3 covers 14 residues. Germline V gives CDR1 SQVTM, CDR2 ANQGSEA. The CDR3 loop reads CTSSGPGRNTEAFF. The CDR3 nucleotides read TGCACCTCAAGCGGCCCAGGGAGGAACACTGAAGCTTTCTTT. Filled out from reference TRBV29-1 and TRBJ1-1, the complete variable domain reads SAVISQKPSRDICQRGTSLTIQCQVDSQVTMMFWYRQQPGQSLTLIATANQGSEATYESGFVIDKFPISRPNLTFSTLTVSNMSPEDSSIYLCTSSGPGRNTEAFFGQGTRLTVV.

The CDR3 DNA follows: TGTGCCAGCAGCTTTCAGGGGACGGGCAATGAGCAGTTCTTC. Amino acids: CASSFQGTGNEQFF. The V and J genes are TRBV7-9 and TRBJ2-1; possibly TRBD1 for D (6 bases). Trimming left V 3 bases short and J 6 bases short, with 12 bases between. The CDR3 sequence is 14 residues long. The germline CDR1 and CDR2 sequences are SEHNR and FQNEAQ (reference sequence).

The chain joins TRBV27 to TRBJ2-1; 13 bases agree with TRBD2. The V segment lost 5 bases and the J segment 2 bases; nucleotides outside the gene matches: 12. The CDR3 runs 19 residues. Germline values: CDR1 MNHEY, CDR2 SMNVEV (reference sequence). Here the CDR3 reads CASSLRGTSGVRPYNEQFF. The CDR3 DNA sequence: TGTGCCAGCAGTCTCCGCGGGACTAGCGGGGTTCGACCCTACAATGAGCAGTTCTTC.

The rearrangement joins TRBV27 to TRBJ2-2; 7 positions agree with TRBD1. Germline trimming cut 4 bases from V and 8 bases from J; bases unmatched to any gene: 16. CDR1 MNHEY and CDR2 SMNVEV come from the germline V gene (reference sequence). CDR3 length equals 17 residues. For the CDR3, the DNA is TGTGCCAGCAGTTCCGCGACAGGGTTAATTATTTCTGGGGAGCTGTTTTTT. Translation: CASSSATGLIISGELFF.

The rearrangement links TRBV28 to TRBJ2-7, with 8 nucleotides matching TRBD1. V shed 2 bases, J shed 3 bases, and the junction held 6 bases outside the gene matches. The CDR3 covers 15 residues. Germline V lookup: CDR1 MDHEN, CDR2 SYDVKM. CDR3 coding DNA: TGTGCCAGCAGTTTAGGGGACAGGACGGTCTACGAGCAGTACTTC. As protein: CASSLGDRTVYEQYF.

The chain is built from TRBV6-1 and TRBJ2-5; 8 bases fit TRBD1. CDR3 length: 13 amino acids. Germline CDR1 and CDR2: MNHNS and SASEGT. The ends lost 4 bases at V and 7 bases at J; junction bases unmatched: 5. The CDR3 reads CASSAGQGGTQYF. CDR3 DNA sequence: TGTGCCAGCAGTGCAGGACAGGGAGGGACCCAGTACTTC.

The chain is built from TRBV5-6 and TRBJ2-7; TRBD1 matches at 8 bases. Germline V CDR1 and CDR2: SGHDT, YYEEEE. The length of the CDR3 is 15 residues. After removal of 1 base from V and 4 bases from J, the junction contained 7 bases not matched to a gene. DNA for the CDR3: TGTGCCAGCAGCTTGATTCCGGGACAGGCATACGAGCAGTACTTC. Protein product: CASSLIPGQAYEQYF. Combining the CDR3 with reference TRBV5-6 and TRBJ2-7 gives the whole variable domain DAGVTQSPTHLIKTRGQQVTLRCSPKSGHDTVSWYQQALGQGPQFIFQYYEEEERQRGNFPDRFSGHQFPNYSSELNVNALLLGDSALYLCASSLIPGQAYEQYFGPGTRLTVT.

The chain carries TRBV5-1 and TRBJ2-2; 8 bases match TRBD1. Germline V gene data show CDR1 as SGHRS and CDR2 as YFSETQ. Trimming removed 4 bases from V and 6 bases from J; junction bases left unmatched: 5. This CDR3 comprises 14 residues. CDR3 protein: CASSMDREAGELFF. DNA of the CDR3: TGCGCCAGCAGCATGGACAGGGAGGCCGGGGAGCTGTTTTTT.

The V gene is TRBV25-1, the J gene TRBJ2-2; D is perhaps TRBD2 (5 bases). The V end lost 3 bases, the J end lost 5 bases, and 10 bases lay between the germline ends. Germline-derived CDR1 and CDR2 are MGHDK and SYGVNS. The CDR3 covers 14 residues. The CDR3 DNA follows: TGTGCCAGCAGTGAGGGAGTGGGGACCGGGGAGCTGTTTTTT. Its translation: CASSEGVGTGELFF.

The chain links TRBV28 to TRBJ1-1; 7 nucleotides agree with TRBD1. Trimming cost V 4 bases and J 6 bases; bases outside gene matches: 5. The V gene's germline CDR1 is MDHEN and CDR2 SYDVKM. The CDR3 consists of 13 residues. The CDR3 spells CASSSTGQAEAFF. In DNA, the CDR3 is TGTGCCAGCAGTTCCACAGGACAGGCTGAAGCTTTCTTT.

The V and J genes are TRBV5-1 and TRBJ1-4; D is perhaps TRBD1 (5 bases). The ends were cut back, 0 bases at V and 5 bases at J, with 11 bases in the middle. The CDR3 contains 15 residues. Germline V CDR1 and CDR2: SGHRS, YFSETQ. The CDR3 loop reads CASSLDRLGNEKLFF. The CDR3 nucleotides read TGCGCCAGCAGCTTGGACAGGTTGGGAAATGAAAAACTGTTTTTT.

CDR3 region: CASSLVGHGELFF. In DNA, the CDR3 is TGTGCCAGCAGCTTAGTGGGGCACGGGGAGCTGTTTTTT. V is TRBV7-9 and J is TRBJ2-2; possible D gene TRBD1, 5 bases. Germline V gene data show CDR1 as SEHNR and CDR2 as FQNEAQ (reference sequence). The V gene lost 1 base and the J gene lost 7 bases, with 7 bases spanning the gap. This CDR3 has 13 amino acids.

The rearrangement uses TRBV7-2 and TRBJ2-7, with a possible D match to TRBD1 (5 bases). The CDR3 loop spans 15 amino acids. Deletions cut 5 bases from V and 0 bases from J, with 14 bases between. Germline loops: CDR1 SGHTA, CDR2 FQGNSA. CDR3 residues: CASSVDIASSYEQYF. CDR3 DNA: TGTGCCAGCAGCGTGGACATCGCGAGCTCCTACGAGCAGTACTTC.

This chain links TRBV25-1 with TRBJ2-2, with unresolved D. Germline loops: CDR1 MGHDK, CDR2 SYGVNS. V was cut by 6 bases and J by 6 bases, with 5 bases left in between. The CDR3 sequence is 11 residues long. The CDR3 loop is CASRLAGELFF. The CDR3 DNA sequence: TGTGCCAGCAGACTCGCCGGGGAGCTGTTTTTT.

The chain links TRBV6-5 to TRBJ1-4; D possibly corresponds to TRBD1 (5 bases). This CDR3 has 15 amino acids. The germline V gene has CDR1 MNHEY and CDR2 SVGAGI. Trimming cost V 0 bases and J 7 bases, with 12 bases left between them. CDR3 amino acids: CASSYSGGEGEKLFF. CDR3 DNA sequence: TGTGCCAGCAGTTACTCCGGAGGGGAAGGTGAAAAACTGTTTTTT.

The J gene is TRBJ2-3, the V gene TRBV19; D not resolved. This CDR3 region has 13 residues. Germline loops: CDR1 LNHDA, CDR2 SQIVND (reference sequence). V was cut by 8 bases and J by 6 bases, with 15 bases left in between. The CDR3 loop is CASDSMECDTQYF. The CDR3 DNA reads as TGTGCCAGTGATAGTATGGAGTGCGATACGCAGTATTTT.

The rearrangement joins TRBV4-3 to TRBJ2-7; 16 bases map to TRBD2. V dropped 4 bases and J dropped 2; count of bases not matched to a gene: 8. Germline-derived CDR1 and CDR2 are LGHNA and YSLEER. The CDR3 is 18 residues long. CDR3 bases: TGCGCCAGCAGCCGGGAATTCGGGACTAGCGGGGGGGCCTACGAGCAGTACTTC. It specifies CASSREFGTSGGAYEQYF.

The J gene is TRBJ2-7, the V gene TRBV5-6; 9 bases map to TRBD1. The CDR3 has 16 amino acids. V was clipped by 0 bases and J by 4 bases; unmatched bases: 8. Germline V lookup: CDR1 SGHDT, CDR2 YYEEEE. In DNA, the CDR3 is TGTGCCAGCAGCTTGGCCAGTGGGACAGGGCGATACGAGCAGTACTTC. As protein: CASSLASGTGRYEQYF. The complete variable domain, with remaining parts taken from reference TRBV5-6 and TRBJ2-7, reads DAGVTQSPTHLIKTRGQQVTLRCSPKSGHDTVSWYQQALGQGPQFIFQYYEEEERQRGNFPDRFSGHQFPNYSSELNVNALLLGDSALYLCASSLASGTGRYEQYFGPGTRLTVT.

The V call is TRBV7-2, the J call TRBJ2-3; 8 positions agree with TRBD2. The CDR3 loop spans 17 amino acids. The trim removed 5 bases at V and 5 bases at J, leaving 15 bases unmatched. CDR1 is SGHTA, CDR2 FQGNSA, per germline. CDR3 amino acids: CASSTRGSGALGDTQYF. CDR3 DNA sequence: TGTGCCAGCAGCACCCGGGGTAGCGGGGCGCTGGGAGATACGCAGTATTTT.

There are a few counts of this clone. The CDR3: CASSPGRRTNIYEQYF. The CDR3, as DNA: TGTGCCAGCAGCCCCGGGAGGAGGACAAACATCTACGAGCAGTACTTC. This rearrangement joins TRBV7-8 to TRBJ2-7, with 7 bases matching TRBD2. The CDR3 is made up of 16 amino acids. CDR1 and CDR2 from the germline V gene are SGHVS and FQNEAQ. Germline trimming cut 5 bases from V and 3 bases from J; bases unmatched to any gene: 13.

The chain uses TRBV10-3 and TRBJ2-3; weak D call: TRBD2 (5 bases). The V end lost 5 bases, the J end lost 1 base, and 13 bases lay between the germline ends. This CDR3 region has 15 residues. Germline V gives CDR1 ENHRY, CDR2 SYGVKD. CDR3 loop: CAISTRPGGTDTQYF. The CDR3 DNA follows: TGTGCCATCAGTACACGACCCGGGGGCACAGATACGCAGTATTTT.